This T cell receptor beta chain derives from a study of regulatory T cells in long-lasting Graves disease. Study-level findings and limits: Small sample size may have lowered accuracy.

This clonotype was recorded at least ten times. Its target is not known. Time point specified: persistent/refractory GD, antithyroid drugs over 5 years with positive TRAb. PBMC RNA served as the TCR library source. Investigators prepared the TCR beta libraries by applying iRepertoire HTBI primers and Arm-PCR of CDR3 regions. One entry per CDR3 protein, called by TCRdb with MiXCR from the multiplex PCR reads. This sample has 700,000 or so distinct CDR3 sequences, with approximately 29% found just once. The V end lost 0 bases, the J end lost 8 bases, and 10 bases lay between the germline ends. CDR3 size: 12 residues. Germline CDR1 reads DFQATT; CDR2 reads SNEGSKA (reference sequence).

This specimen was peripheral blood mononuclear cells (PBMCs), taken when the disease was refractory, from a patient treated with antithyroid drugs. The TCR originated in a female donor with Graves disease. The V call is TRBV20-1, the J call TRBJ1-2; no clear D. CDR3 sequence (DNA): TGCAGTGCTAGAGAGAGAGCGAGGGGCTACACCTTC. Residues: CSARERARGYTF.